This T cell receptor beta chain came from a study of blood T cell repertoires in COVID-19. Across the whole study: The study drew acute and convalescent COVID-19 samples from the United States, Italy and Spain. T cells, B-cell-depleted T cells, or PBMCs supplied cDNA or gDNA.

The CDR3 contains 15 residues. CDR1 and CDR2 (germline): SNHLY, FYNNEI. Trimming pared 6 bases from V and 5 bases from J, leaving 16 bases between. As processed by the authors: It was from reference gene primer amplification that nucleated cell counts were estimated. Assay used: immunoSEQ multiplex PCR; TCRdb lists only in-frame clones, some missing. The V and J calls and the clone size are those of that table, but D and trimming were determined from the DNA. The data contain 250,000 or so clones, roughly 85% of them singletons. The sequencing input was peripheral blood. This chain links TRBV2 with TRBJ2-2; D may be TRBD1 (6 bases). The receptor comes from a man aged 18 to 30 with active or convalescent COVID-19. The CDR3 protein is CASRLEDRSTGELFF. Here the CDR3 DNA reads TGTGCCAGCAGACTTGAAGACAGGTCGACCGGGGAGCTGTTTTTT.